This T cell receptor beta chain was documented in a study of cytomegalovirus exposure and HLA in healthy donors. Findings and limits, study-wide: The authors later found HLA-associated TCR beta chains more clonally expanded than equally common others. Most subjects had HLA-A and HLA-B alleles reportedly predicted accurately by TCR beta sequences.

The CDR3 is 16 residues long. Germline V gives CDR1 SGHDN, CDR2 FVKESK. Deletions cut 0 bases from V and 0 bases from J, with 10 bases between. Healthy bone marrow donors made up the donor group. Primers for the PCR totalled 60 Vbeta and 13 Jbeta. Assay used: immunoSEQ multiplex PCR; TCRdb lists only in-frame clones, some missing. This repertoire includes tens of thousands of clones. With regard to this clone: Its antigen remains unidentified.

The clonotype comes from a female donor in good health and CMV-seropositive. Sequenced input: PBMCs. The J gene is TRBJ2-3, the V gene TRBV14, with D maybe TRBD1 (5 bases). In nucleotides, the CDR3 is TGTGCCAGCAGCCAAGACCCAGGGTATAGCACAGATACGCAGTATTTT. This translates into CASSQDPGYSTDTQYF.